Ten or more counts support the clone carrying this T cell receptor (beta chain). Naive CD8 T cells were picked out by sorting for CD8+CD4-CCR7+CD45RA+. The authors built bulk TCR libraries by previously described methods with listed TCR primers. TCRdb itself ran the PCR reads through MiXCR, one entry per CDR3 protein. The sample holds about 640,000 distinct CDR3 sequences, 15% to 20% seen once. Germline V CDR1 and CDR2: SEHNR, FQNEAQ (reference sequence). The CDR3 loop spans 15 amino acids. Trimming left V 7 bases short and J 4 bases short, with 16 bases between. This sample stems from a study of molecular identifiers for immune sequencing clone quantification.

Material: naive CD8+ T cells from blood, with Jurkat cell RNA spiked in. Subset in this sample: FACS-sorted CD8+CD4-CCR7+CD45RA+ naive T cells. This rearrangement joins TRBV7-9 to TRBJ2-2, with TRBD2 as a possible D gene (6 bases). This clonotype was obtained from a human donor in good health. Some libraries in this study had Jurkat cell RNA spiked in. For the CDR3, the DNA is TGTGCCAGCACCCCGCTCGTAGCGGCCACCGGGGAGCTGTTTTTT. Encoded protein: CASTPLVAATGELFF. Using reference TRBV7-9 and TRBJ2-2 for the parts outside the CDR3, the full variable domain is DTGVSQNPRHKITKRGQNVTFRCDPISEHNRLYWYRQTLGQGPEFLTYFQNEAQLEKSRLLSDRFSAERPKGSFSTLEIQRTEQGDSAMYLCASTPLVAATGELFFGEGSRLTVL.